One sample yielded the 26 T cell receptor beta chains listed below, sequenced in a study of cytomegalovirus exposure and HLA in healthy donors. The repertoire was sequenced with immunoSEQ multiplex PCR; TCRdb's copy has only in-frame clones and lacks some. The sample records 250,000 to 400,000 clones, roughly 87% being singletons. Sequenced material: PBMCs. The receptors originated from a man aged 30 to 45 in good health and CMV-seronegative.

The chain joins TRBV6-1 to TRBJ2-7, with 8 bases fitting TRBD1. J was trimmed by 5 bases and V by 4 bases; bases with no gene match: 7. Germline CDR1 MNHNS, CDR2 SASEGT. This CDR3 has 14 amino acids. The CDR3 DNA follows: TGTGCCAGCAGTGCCAGACAGGGGTGGGACGAGCAGTACTTC. It encodes CASSARQGWDEQYF.

V usage is TRBV4-1 and J usage is TRBJ2-1, with TRBD2 matching over 15 bases. The germline V gene encodes CDR1 MGHRA and CDR2 YSYEKL. The trim removed 2 bases at V and 7 bases at J, leaving 6 bases unmatched. The CDR3 is made up of 17 amino acids. The CDR3 DNA follows: TGCGCCAGCAGCCAATTACTTGGGACTAGCGGGGGGAATGAGCAGTTCTTC. Its translation is CASSQLLGTSGGNEQFF.

The rearrangement joins TRBV30 to TRBJ2-5, with a possible D match to TRBD2 (6 bases). The V end lost 3 bases, the J end lost 4 bases, and 12 bases lay between the germline ends. The CDR3 runs to 13 residues. CDR1 and CDR2 from the germline V gene are GTSNPN and SVGIG (reference sequence). This chain's CDR3 is CAWSLGGVETQYF. Written as DNA, the CDR3 is TGTGCCTGGAGCCTCGGCGGGGTAGAGACCCAGTACTTC.

The gene calls are TRBV6-1 and TRBJ1-5, with D possibly being TRBD1 (5 bases). CDR3 length: 15 amino acids. Between the trimmed V and J ends, which lost 6 bases and 0 bases, there was a span of 12 bases. Germline-derived CDR1 and CDR2 are MNHNS and SASEGT. The CDR3 loop reads CASRSQGNSNQPQHF. CDR3 sequence (DNA): TGTGCCAGCAGGAGCCAGGGAAATAGCAATCAGCCCCAGCATTTT.

The chain employs TRBV7-2 and TRBJ1-5, with a weak D call TRBD1 (5 bases). With 1 base removed from V and 3 bases from J, the gap between germline ends came to 10 bases. The CDR3 length is 15 residues. The germline CDR1 and CDR2 sequences are SGHTA and FQGNSA. DNA of the CDR3: TGTGCCAGCAGCTTAGACGGGGGGGTCAATCAGCCCCAGCATTTT. Encoded protein: CASSLDGGVNQPQHF. Drawing the rest from reference TRBV7-2 and TRBJ1-5, the complete variable domain is GAGVSQSPSNKVTEKGKDVELRCDPISGHTALYWYRQSLGQGLEFLIYFQGNSAPDKSGLPSDRFSAERTGGSVSTLTIQRTQQEDSAVYLCASSLDGGVNQPQHFGDGTRLSIL.

The chain is built from TRBV29-1 and TRBJ2-7; 8 bases map to TRBD2. The length of the CDR3 is 11 residues. Germline V gene data show CDR1 as SQVTM and CDR2 as ANQGSEA. Unmatched junction bases numbered 1, after V lost 3 bases and J lost 6 bases. The CDR3 sequence: CSVDGGGEQYF. CDR3 bases: TGCAGCGTTGACGGGGGGGGCGAGCAGTACTTC.

The chain couples TRBV6-6 to TRBJ2-7, with D possibly being TRBD1 (5 bases). The germline CDR1 and CDR2 sequences are MNHNY and SVGAGI (reference sequence). The CDR3 consists of 15 residues. Between the trimmed V and J ends, which lost 6 bases and 0 bases, there was a span of 15 bases. The CDR3 region is CASRIGHEYSYEQYF. CDR3 sequence (DNA): TGTGCCAGCAGAATAGGACACGAATACTCCTACGAGCAGTACTTC.

The CDR3 loop reads CASSVGTDLLGTQYF. CDR3 in DNA: TGTGCCAGCAGCGTAGGGACTGACCTCTTGGGTACGCAGTATTTT. The chain combines TRBV9 with TRBJ2-3; TRBD2 is a possible D gene (5 bases). There are 15 residues in the CDR3. Germline V lookup: CDR1 SGDLS, CDR2 YYNGEE. Between the trimmed V and J ends, which lost 0 bases and 8 bases, there was a span of 16 bases.

V is TRBV19 and J is TRBJ2-7; possible D gene TRBD1, 6 bases. V was pared by 1 base and J by 2 bases, with 9 bases between. Germline values: CDR1 LNHDA, CDR2 SQIVND (reference sequence). The CDR3 has 14 residues. The DNA for the CDR3 is TGTGCCAGTAGTATAGCACAGGGACCCTACGAGCAGTACTTC. Protein product: CASSIAQGPYEQYF.

The chain recombines TRBV29-1 with TRBJ2-1; 7 nucleotides agree with TRBD2. Per the germline V gene, CDR1 is SQVTM and CDR2 is ANQGSEA. Trimming took 4 bases from V and 3 from J; bases not matched to a gene: 6. The CDR3 runs to 14 residues. Here the CDR3 DNA reads TGCAGCGTTGCGAGCGGGGTTTTCTACAATGAGCAGTTCTTC. Its translation is CSVASGVFYNEQFF.

The CDR3 DNA sequence: TGTGCCAGCAGCGCTGACAGGGGTGCTTCACCCCTCCACTTT. Translating it yields CASSADRGASPLHF. V gene TRBV5-4 combines with J gene TRBJ1-6, with 8 bases lining up with TRBD1. The CDR3 has 14 residues. Germline-derived CDR1 and CDR2 are SGHNT and YYREEE (reference sequence). V was pared by 4 bases and J by 9 bases, with 6 bases of the junction left unmatched.

The CDR3 coding sequence is TGCGCCAGCAGCTTGACCGGGACTAGCCCCCACGAGCAGTACTTC. Translation gives CASSLTGTSPHEQYF. The gene calls are TRBV5-1 and TRBJ2-7; TRBD2 matches at 9 bases. Losses at the gene ends were 1 base for V and 5 bases for J; bases not matched to a gene: 7. The CDR3 is 15 residues long. CDR1 and CDR2 from the germline V gene are SGHRS and YFSETQ.

The chain has TRBV5-6 and TRBJ2-6; tentative D call: TRBD2 (5 bases). This CDR3 region has 17 residues. Germline V CDR1 and CDR2: SGHDT, YYEEEE. V gave up 5 bases and J gave up 0 bases, with 15 bases separating them. The CDR3 loop is CASSLAYRDSGANVLTF. CDR3 sequence (DNA): TGTGCCAGCAGTCTGGCTTACCGGGACTCTGGGGCCAACGTCCTGACTTTC.

The gene calls are TRBV5-6 and TRBJ2-1; TRBD2 matches at 9 bases. CDR3 length: 16 residues. The germline V gene has CDR1 SGHDT and CDR2 YYEEEE. With V trimmed by 6 bases and J by 8 bases, 15 bases remained unmatched. The CDR3 DNA reads TGTGCCAGCACCGCCGGAGTCCTAGCGGGGTTTGATGAGCAGTTCTTC. Translated: CASTAGVLAGFDEQFF.

The rearrangement joins TRBV5-1 to TRBJ2-5, with TRBD2 matching 8 bases. V trimming: 0 bases; J trimming: 3 bases; junction bases outside the gene matches: 1. The CDR3 sequence is 14 residues long. Per germline, CDR1 SGHRS and CDR2 YFSETQ. This chain's CDR3 is CASSLAGGEETQYF. CDR3 DNA: TGCGCCAGCAGCTTGGCCGGGGGGGAAGAGACCCAGTACTTC.

The V call is TRBV27, the J call TRBJ1-1; D is unclear. Germline V gene sequence: CDR1 MNHEY, CDR2 SMNVEV (reference sequence). The CDR3 is made up of 13 amino acids. With 5 bases removed from V and 1 base from J, the gap between germline ends came to 8 bases. CDR3 protein: CASSRPGNTEAFF. The CDR3 nucleotides read TGTGCCAGCAGTCGCCCAGGGAACACTGAAGCTTTCTTT.

J is TRBJ2-3 and V is TRBV9; TRBD1 matches 7 bases. CDR3 length: 13 residues. Germline lookup yields CDR1 SGDLS and CDR2 YYNGEE. V dropped 3 bases and J dropped 5; count of bases not matched to a gene: 3. CDR3: CASSGYRGDTQYF. CDR3 nucleotides: TGTGCCAGCAGCGGCTACAGGGGAGATACGCAGTATTTT.

This chain links TRBV5-6 with TRBJ1-6; D is undetermined. The CDR3 has 14 residues. Germline V gene sequence: CDR1 SGHDT, CDR2 YYEEEE. V was shortened by 2 bases and J by 11 bases, with 14 bases between the two germline ends. CDR3 DNA sequence: TGTGCCAGCAGCTTTTATGGAGGCTCCCCACCCCTCCACTTT. Its translation: CASSFYGGSPPLHF.

The chain combines TRBV5-1 with TRBJ2-3; a possible D gene is TRBD2 (6 bases). Germline V lookup: CDR1 SGHRS, CDR2 YFSETQ. With 0 bases removed from V and 0 bases from J, the gap between germline ends came to 11 bases. The length of the CDR3 is 16 residues. The CDR3 spells CASSLGRGTSTDTQYF. The CDR3 nucleotides are TGCGCCAGCAGCTTGGGGCGGGGAACTAGCACAGATACGCAGTATTTT.

The chain combines TRBV5-5 with TRBJ2-2; D uncertain. Looked up from germline, CDR1 is SGHKS and CDR2 is YYEKEE (reference sequence). The V gene lost 2 bases and the J gene lost 7 bases, with 6 bases spanning the gap. CDR3 length: 12 amino acids. Here the CDR3 DNA reads TGTGCCAGCAGCTTTCAGAACGGGGAGCTGTTTTTT. It codes for CASSFQNGELFF.

The chain has TRBV4-1 and TRBJ2-2; a possible D gene is TRBD1 (5 bases). The CDR3 runs 21 residues. Germline CDR1 reads MGHRA; CDR2 reads YSYEKL. Trimming took off 3 bases at V and 2 bases at J, with 28 bases between the two ends. The CDR3 DNA is TGCGCCAGCAGCCACGGTTGGGGCAGTGCCAGTCAGACATCCAACACCGGGGAGCTGTTTTTT. Translation gives CASSHGWGSASQTSNTGELFF.

V usage is TRBV2 and J usage is TRBJ1-2; D is possibly TRBD1 (6 bases). Germline V CDR1 and CDR2: SNHLY, FYNNEI. Deletions cut 6 bases from V and 8 bases from J, with 16 bases between. This CDR3 has 13 residues. CDR3 loop: CASSGTGKGGYTF. The CDR3 DNA is TGTGCCAGCAGCGGCACAGGGAAAGGGGGCTACACCTTC.

The DNA of the CDR3 is TGTGCCAGCAGCACCTCTGGCCCCACAGGGGGTTACTCCTACGAGCAGTACTTC. Its protein product is CASSTSGPTGGYSYEQYF. J is TRBJ2-7 and V is TRBV21-1; the tabulated D call, TRBD1, remains unverified against the DNA. TRBV21-1 is flagged as a pseudogene. The CDR3 has 18 residues.

The J gene is TRBJ1-4, the V gene TRBV2, with D hard to call. CDR1 is SNHLY and CDR2 is FYNNEI in the germline V gene. V was trimmed by 6 bases and J by 8 bases, leaving 16 bases between them. The CDR3 sequence is 14 residues long. The CDR3 loop reads CASSPGKGQEKLFF. CDR3 bases: TGTGCCAGCAGCCCGGGGAAAGGGCAAGAAAAACTGTTTTTT.

Of note for this clone: At the DNA level, this CDR3 is encoded by other sequences in the same sample as well. The chain carries TRBV4-1 and TRBJ1-2, with TRBD1 identical over 8 bases. Germline V gene data show CDR1 as MGHRA and CDR2 as YSYEKL. This CDR3 region has 14 residues. V shed 2 bases and J 2 bases; nucleotides not matched to a gene: 1. The CDR3 DNA reads as TGCGCCAGCAGCCAAAGGACAGGGAACTATGGCTACACCTTC. This gives the protein CASSQRTGNYGYTF.

CDR3 region: CASSGGTRETQYF. CDR3 nucleotides: TGTGCCAGCAGCGGCGGGACCAGAGAGACCCAGTACTTC. The rearrangement links TRBV11-3 to TRBJ2-5; D is perhaps TRBD2 (6 bases). CDR3 length: 13 residues. V was cut by 5 bases and J by 4 bases, with 11 bases left in between. Germline CDR1 reads SGHNT; CDR2 reads YENEEA.